This record concerns one T cell receptor beta chain sequence. Antigen unknown. The source of the sample is a study of beta chain features in type 1 diabetes. About the research overall: Healthy donors, compared against patients, showed similar age, gender and cell yields.

The germline CDR1 and CDR2 sequences are SGHNT and YYREEE (reference sequence). With 4 bases removed from V and 7 bases from J, the gap between germline ends came to 12 bases. The CDR3 is 12 amino acids. Whole-study findings and limits: At VDJ recombination sites, type 1 diabetes patients had fewer insertions and more deleted nucleotides. Shorter TCRB CDR3s, moderately but significantly so, marked every one of the four CD4+ subsets in Type 1 diabetes patients. Patients and controls would be equally affected if PCR favored shorter templates.

The whole isolated RNA underwent reverse transcription, so sequencing captured expressed TCRB transcripts. Generated by immunoSEQ multiplex PCR, the TCRdb table keeps only in-frame clones and is missing some. The repertoire holds fewer than 400,000 clones, with around 9.7% as singletons. The specimen sequenced was central memory CD4+ T cells from blood. This receptor was obtained from a man aged 30 to 45 with type 1 diabetes. The chain has TRBV5-4 and TRBJ2-7, with D hard to call. In nucleotides, the CDR3 is TGTGCCAGCAGCGTTGACTCCAAGGAGCAGTACTTC. It translates to CASSVDSKEQYF.